This passage covers 2 T cell receptor beta chains from one sample sequenced in a study of blood T cells in healthy people across ages. The authors ran a second PCR of 7 to 11 cycles using a sample-barcoded 5' primer and a J-beta primer mix. TCRdb re-derived calls from the 5' RACE reads in MiXCR, one entry per CDR3 protein. The sample lists about 680,000 distinct CDR3 sequences; 49% were seen once. The source material was blood. The receptors originated from a woman aged 55-70 years in good health.

The count of this clonotype is one. Mismatch with germline at one junction end may stem from a read error. CDR3 DNA: TGCAGTGCTAGAGATCAGACGACTCCGGGGAATGAGCGGTTCTTC. This codes for CSARDQTTPGNERFF. V is TRBV20-1 and J is TRBJ2-1, with D possibly TRBD2 on 5 matching bases. CDR3 length: 15 residues. Germline CDR1 DFQATT, CDR2 SNEGSKA (reference sequence).

The chain joins TRBV6-4 to TRBJ1-2; perhaps TRBD1 as D (5 bases). This CDR3 spans 15 amino acids. Deletions cut 7 bases from V and 0 bases from J, with 15 bases between. Germline CDR1 MRHNA, CDR2 SNTAGT. The CDR3 DNA follows: TGTGCCAGCAACCCAGACAGACTATCTAACTATGGCTACACCTTC. Protein sequence: CASNPDRLSNYGYTF.